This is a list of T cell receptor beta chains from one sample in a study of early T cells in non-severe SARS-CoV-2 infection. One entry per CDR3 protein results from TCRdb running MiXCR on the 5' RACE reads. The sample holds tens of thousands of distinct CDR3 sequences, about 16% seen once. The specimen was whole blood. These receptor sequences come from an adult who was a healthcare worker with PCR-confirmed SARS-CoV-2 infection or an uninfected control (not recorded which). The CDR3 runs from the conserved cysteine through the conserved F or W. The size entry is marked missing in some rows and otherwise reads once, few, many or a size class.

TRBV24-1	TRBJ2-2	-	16	CATSDSGTAYTGELFF
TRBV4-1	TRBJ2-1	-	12	CASSQVLGEQFF
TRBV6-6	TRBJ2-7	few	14	CASRSGGRTYEQYF
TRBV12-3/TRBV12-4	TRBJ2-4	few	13	CASSLGVGDSQYF
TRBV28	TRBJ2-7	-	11	CASSALGEQYF
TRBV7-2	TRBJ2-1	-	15	CASSLLAGGIGEQFF
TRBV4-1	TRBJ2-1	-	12	CASSLNGVTQFF
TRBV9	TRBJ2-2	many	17	CASSVSGAHTGTGELFF
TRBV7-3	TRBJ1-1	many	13	CASSLQGPTEAFF
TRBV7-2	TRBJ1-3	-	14	CASSLVSSGNTIYF
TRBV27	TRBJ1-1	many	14	CASSPARLHTEAFF
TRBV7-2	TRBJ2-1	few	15	CASSLASKGYNEQFF
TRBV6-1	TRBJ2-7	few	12	CASSEAFGTPYF
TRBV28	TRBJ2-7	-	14	CASSITGPTYEQYF
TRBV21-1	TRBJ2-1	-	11	CASSCWWEQFF
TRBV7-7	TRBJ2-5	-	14	CASSLSGRAETQYF
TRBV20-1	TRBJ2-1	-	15	CSVSGIAVHYNEQFF
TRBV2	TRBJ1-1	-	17	CASRPGTGGRVNTEAFF
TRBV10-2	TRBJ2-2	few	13	CASSEQASGELFF
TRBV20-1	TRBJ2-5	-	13	CSARRQGGETQYF
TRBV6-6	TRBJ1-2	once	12	CASSYSMDGYTF
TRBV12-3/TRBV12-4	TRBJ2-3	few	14	CASSVREGPDTQYF
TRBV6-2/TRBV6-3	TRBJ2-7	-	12	CASSYTRYEQYF
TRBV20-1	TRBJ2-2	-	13	CSMRTANTGELFF
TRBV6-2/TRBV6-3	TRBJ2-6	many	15	CASSPGSSGANVLTF
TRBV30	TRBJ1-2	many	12	CAWSRLREGYTF
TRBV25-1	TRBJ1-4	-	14	CASRQTATNEKLFF
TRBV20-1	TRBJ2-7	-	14	CSAGPSGKGYEQYF
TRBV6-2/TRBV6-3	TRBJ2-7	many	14	CASSTGTPPYEQYF
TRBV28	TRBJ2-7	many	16	CASSLLGGFDSYEQYF
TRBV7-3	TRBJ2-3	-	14	CASSAHEVSDTQYF
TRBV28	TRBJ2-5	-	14	CASSFAGDPETQYF
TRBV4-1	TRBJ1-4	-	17	CASSRGQGQLTNEKLFF
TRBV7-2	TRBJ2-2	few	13	CASSSRNTGELFF
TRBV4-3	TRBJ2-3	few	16	CASSQDYSGKGDTQYF
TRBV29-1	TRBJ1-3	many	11	CSVLTGNTIYF
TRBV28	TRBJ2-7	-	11	CASSRELEQYF
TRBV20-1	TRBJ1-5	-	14	CSASPVGLDQPQHF
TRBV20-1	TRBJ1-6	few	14	CSVSRDRYNSPLHF
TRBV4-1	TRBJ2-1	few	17	CASSQEGLAGGNHEQFF
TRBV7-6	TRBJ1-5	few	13	CASSLHRDQPQHF
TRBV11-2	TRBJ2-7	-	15	CASSLTDRGPHEQYF
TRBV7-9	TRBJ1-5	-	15	CASSFTGGAGQPQHF
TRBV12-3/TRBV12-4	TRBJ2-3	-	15	CASTPGLAGTDTQYF
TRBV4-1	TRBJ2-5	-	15	CASSHRTSDQETQYF
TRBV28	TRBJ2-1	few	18	CASSLYGLAGGPYNEQFF
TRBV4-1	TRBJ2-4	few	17	CASSQELLRGTKNIQYF
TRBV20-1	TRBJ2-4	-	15	CSARDFGGLENIQYF
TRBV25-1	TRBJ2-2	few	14	CASSEFKNTGELFF
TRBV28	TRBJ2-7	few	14	CASSFRGPPYEQYF
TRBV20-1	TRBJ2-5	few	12	CSAQSYQETQYF
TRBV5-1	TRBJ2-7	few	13	CASSFTGDYEQYF